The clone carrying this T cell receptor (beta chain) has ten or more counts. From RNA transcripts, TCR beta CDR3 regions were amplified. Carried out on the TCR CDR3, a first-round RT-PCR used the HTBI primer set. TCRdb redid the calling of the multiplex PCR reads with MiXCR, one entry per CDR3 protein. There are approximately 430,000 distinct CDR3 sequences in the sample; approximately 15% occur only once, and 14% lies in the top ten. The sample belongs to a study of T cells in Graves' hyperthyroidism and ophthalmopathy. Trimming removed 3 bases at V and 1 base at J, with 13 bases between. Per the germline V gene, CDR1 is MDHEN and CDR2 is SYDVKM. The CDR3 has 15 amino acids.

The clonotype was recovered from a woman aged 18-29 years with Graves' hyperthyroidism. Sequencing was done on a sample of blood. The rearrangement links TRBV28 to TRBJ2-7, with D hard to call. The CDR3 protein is CASSFYPPGSYEQYF. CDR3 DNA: TGTGCCAGCAGTTTCTACCCTCCCGGATCCTACGAGCAGTACTTC.